The next 20 T cell receptor delta chains were all read from a single sample in a study of γδ T cells in repeated Plasmodium falciparum infection (dated by TCRdb to 2020 to 2022). For bulk TCR repertoire analysis, Vgamma9/Vdelta2+ and Vdelta2-negative gammadelta T cell populations were isolated by flow sorting from peripheral blood mononuclear cells. The method behind the library was multiplex PCR. Instrument on record: Illumina MiSeq. After TCRdb called clones again from the public reads with CATT, rows with identical DNA were merged. The sample table contains 93,000 or so delta-chain clones; only one count was recorded for 0.8% to 1% of them. The ten largest account for 9.6% of the sample. The sequencing sample was made of gamma-delta T cells from blood. These receptors were taken from a pool of human donors (malaria-infected and uninfected, not separated).

This clone turned up a few times. TCRdb's protein, taken from a much larger clone, differs from this DNA's translation at residue 6, likely owing to a read error; the protein displayed comes from the DNA. This chain joins TRDV1 and TRDJ1; 10 nucleotides agree with TRDD3. The J gene was missing in TCRdb and was found by matching the end of the DNA to germline. The CDR3 loop spans 21 amino acids. Trimming cost V 4 bases and J 3 bases; bases outside gene matches: 23. Germline CDR1 and CDR2: TSWWSYY and QGS. Written as DNA, the CDR3 is TGTGCTCTTGGGGCATCTCCTTCGAAGGTTGGGGGATACAGGTACGCCGATAAACTCATCTTT. Its translation is CALGASPSKVGGYRYADKLIF.

Comment on this clone: A read error likely explains why the TCRdb protein, taken from a much larger clone, differs from this DNA's translation at residue 5; the protein shown is translated from the DNA. This chain connects TRDV1 to TRDJ1; D is unresolved. TCRdb gives no J gene; it was assigned here by matching the DNA to germline. Germline loops: CDR1 TSWWSYY, CDR2 QGS. Between the trimmed V and J ends, which lost 5 bases and 8 bases, there was a span of 12 bases. The CDR3 totals 12 residues. CDR3 amino acids: CALGTVSQKLIF. The CDR3 DNA follows: TGTGCTCTTGGGACCGTTTCCCAAAAACTCATCTTT.

Only a few counts were recorded for this clone. TCRdb's entry gives the protein of a much larger clone, which mismatches this DNA's translation at residue 13, likely from a read error; the protein reported here is translated from the DNA. For the V gene the call is TRDV2; the J gene has no call; the table's D call, TRDD3, was not checked against the DNA. Germline lookup yields CDR1 GEAIGNYY and CDR2 EKD. This CDR3 contains 14 residues. In DNA, the CDR3 is TGTGCCTGTGACAGACTGGGGGATGGTGATAAACTCACCTTT. This encodes CACDRLGDGDKLTF.

In this sample, this clone turned up a few times. With only one base between it and a far larger clone, this is likely a read error. Additional DNA sequences in this sample encode the identical CDR3. The V gene is TRDV1; the J gene was not called; TRDD3, as called in the table, went unchecked against the DNA. The CDR3 length is 16 residues. CDR1 is TSWWSYY, CDR2 QGS, per germline. The CDR3 loop is CALGERTGGYTDKLIF. CDR3 DNA sequence: TGTGCTCTTGGGGAACGAACTGGGGGATACACCGATAAACTCATCTTC.

Regarding this clone: The protein TCRdb gives is from a much larger clone and does not agree with this DNA's translation at residue 3, likely a read error; the protein shown here comes from the DNA. The chain recombines TRDV2 with TRDJ1; the match to TRDD3 covers 9 bases. TCRdb records no J gene; here it was assigned by comparing the DNA to germline. The V gene's germline CDR1 is GEAIGNYY and CDR2 EKD. The CDR3 runs 15 residues. The DNA of the CDR3 is TGTGCCAGTGACACCGTGGGGGATAGGGAGAATAAACTCATCTTT. This codes for CASDTVGDRENKLIF.

On this clone itself: This DNA translates differently at residue 5 from the TCRdb protein, which is that of a much larger clone; a read error is likely, and the protein shown is the DNA's own translation. The chain combines TRDV1 with TRDJ1; D is unclear. The CDR3 runs to 16 residues. Looked up from germline, CDR1 is TSWWSYY and CDR2 is QGS. The CDR3 nucleotides are TGTGCTCTTGGGAAACTACGCCGGGTTCTTTTCGATAAACTCATCTTT. Translating gives CALGKLRRVLFDKLIF.

This clone was observed many times. The protein that TCRdb holds for this DNA derives from a much larger clone and differs from the translated DNA at residue 8, which likely indicates a read error; the protein shown here is translated from the DNA. The gene calls are TRDV2 and TRDJ1, with a possible D match to TRDD3 (6 bases). The ends were cut back, 0 bases at V and 2 bases at J, with 15 bases in the middle. Germline V gene sequence: CDR1 GEAIGNYY, CDR2 EKD. The CDR3 has 16 amino acids. The CDR3 DNA reads TGTGCCTGTGACACCGCCACCCCTACTGGGACCGATAAACTCATCTTT. Translation: CACDTATPTGTDKLIF.

Only a few counts were recorded for this clone. TCRdb's protein, taken from a much larger clone, differs from this DNA's translation at residue 7, likely owing to a read error; the protein displayed comes from the DNA. The V call is TRDV2, the J call TRDJ3; 7 bases fit TRDD3. The J gene, left out of TCRdb, was set here by checking the DNA against germline. The CDR3 extends over 19 amino acids. V gave up 9 bases and J gave up 0 bases; unmatched junction bases: 16. CDR1 and CDR2 from the germline V gene are GEAIGNYY and EKD. The CDR3: CAAPLSPGISSWDTRQMFF. The CDR3 DNA reads as TGTGCCGCCCCCTTATCGCCGGGGATAAGCTCCTGGGACACCCGACAGATGTTTTTC.

With regard to this clone: This sequence is one base from a far larger clone and is likely a read error. The sample carries other DNA sequences with the same CDR3. The chain couples TRDV1 to TRDJ1, with D possibly matching TRDD3 (6 bases). TCRdb is silent on the J gene; assignment here came from matching the DNA to germline. CDR1 and CDR2 (germline): TSWWSYY, QGS. The CDR3 is 22 residues long. In DNA form, the CDR3 reads TGTGCCCTTGGGGATGGTAGAGTCTCGGGGTTCTCGGGGGAACCTTACACCGATAAACTCATCTTT. It translates to CALGDGRVSGFSGEPYTDKLIF.

About this clone itself: This likely reflects a read error, since a far larger clone is one base away. Distinct nucleotide sequences in the sample also encode this CDR3. This chain uses TRDV2 with TRDJ1, with 13 bases fitting TRDD3. The CDR3 length is 18 residues. V was clipped by 0 bases and J by 2 bases; unmatched bases: 8. Germline assignment: CDR1 GEAIGNYY and CDR2 EKD. CDR3 sequence: CACDTLLLGDTKTDKLIF. CDR3 nucleotide sequence: TGTGCCTGTGACACCTTATTACTGGGGGATACGAAGACCGATAAACTCATCTTT.

This clone has more than one count but fewer than ten. The protein held in TCRdb is that of a much larger clone and does not match this DNA's translation at residue 4, likely because of a read error; the protein shown is translated from the DNA. The V and J genes are TRDV2 and TRDJ1; no firm D call. In the absence of a J gene in TCRdb, the DNA was matched to germline to assign it here. Germline V CDR1 and CDR2: GEAIGNYY, EKD. The CDR3 has 14 residues. The DNA of the CDR3 is TGTGCCTGTGTCACCCCTTTTGTAGTTGGCGTACTCATCTTT. Its translation is CACVTPFVVGVLIF.

This clone was seen a few times. This likely came from a read error, as a far larger clone is one base away. This sample also contains other DNA sequences that code for the same CDR3. In nucleotides, the CDR3 is TGTGCCCTTGGGGATTCTACGGCTGGGGGACCTTTCACAACCGATAAACTCATCTTT. Its protein product is CALGDSTAGGPFTTDKLIF. The J gene is TRDJ1, the V gene TRDV1, with 8 nucleotides matching TRDD3. Germline matching of the DNA provided the J gene here, since TCRdb leaves it blank. The CDR3 covers 19 residues. Germline CDR1 is TSWWSYY and CDR2 is QGS.

This clone was seen a handful of times. The likely explanation is a read error, given a far larger clone one base away. Other nucleotide sequences in the sample specify the same CDR3. The chain joins TRDV1 to TRDJ1; D is tentatively TRDD2 or TRDD3 (6 bases each). Germline V gene data show CDR1 as TSWWSYY and CDR2 as QGS. This CDR3 is 21 amino acids long. Here the CDR3 DNA reads TGTGCTCTCGGGGTCCATCCTACCCAACTGTGTGTGGGGGTCAACACCGATAAACTCATCTTT. Amino acid sequence: CALGVHPTQLCVGVNTDKLIF.

With regard to this clone: TCRdb records a much larger clone's protein for this DNA, with a difference at residue 10 that likely arises from a read error; the protein given is the translation of the DNA. Here the V gene is TRDV2, but the J gene went uncalled. CDR3 length equals 16 residues. Germline CDR1 is GEAIGNYY and CDR2 is EKD. This chain's CDR3 is CACDTGSAWGTRQMFF. CDR3 sequence (DNA): TGTGCCTGTGACACGGGGTCGGCCTGGGGCACCCGACAAATGTTTTTC.

In its sample, this clone was seen a few times. Translating this DNA gives a protein that differs at residue 14 from the TCRdb one, which belongs to a much larger clone; a read error is likely, and the protein shown is this translation. The V and J genes are TRDV2 and TRDJ3, with 9 bases lining up with TRDD3. The J gene, absent from TCRdb, was called here by matching the DNA to germline. Germline V gene sequence: CDR1 GEAIGNYY, CDR2 EKD. V was pared by 0 bases and J by 2 bases, with 16 bases of the junction left unmatched. The CDR3 is 22 residues long. CDR3 DNA: TGTGCCTGTGACACCGTCATCGCAAGGGGATACGAGAGCCCCTGGGACACCCGACAGATGTTTTTC. It encodes CACDTVIARGYESPWDTRQMFF.

In its sample, this clone was seen many times. One base away lies a much larger clone, so this may be a sequencing read error. Other DNA sequences within the sample encode an identical CDR3. The rearrangement uses TRDV1 and TRDJ2; TRDD3 matches 13 bases. TCRdb carries no J gene annotation; the J gene was assigned here by matching the DNA with germline. Germline V lookup: CDR1 TSWWSYY, CDR2 QGS. V lost 3 bases and J lost 4; bases outside the gene matches: 20. The CDR3 consists of 22 residues. The CDR3 region is CALGDQAFLGYWGIRWTAQLFF. The CDR3 nucleotides are TGTGCTCTTGGGGATCAAGCCTTCCTTGGATACTGGGGGATACGTTGGACAGCACAACTCTTCTTT.

In its sample, this clone was seen a few times. With only one base between it and a far larger clone, this is likely a read error. The same CDR3 is also encoded by other DNA sequences in this sample. J is TRDJ1 and V is TRDV2; 13 positions agree with TRDD3. Here the J gene came from matching the DNA to germline, since TCRdb omits it. Germline values: CDR1 GEAIGNYY, CDR2 EKD. The V segment lost 3 bases and the J segment 0 bases; nucleotides outside the gene matches: 9. The CDR3 is 18 amino acids. CDR3 sequence (DNA): TGTGCCTGTGACCCCCTACTGGGGGATACGCGAGACACCGATAAACTCATCTTT. Its translation is CACDPLLGDTRDTDKLIF.

In its sample, this clone was seen a few times. A far larger clone is a single base away, which makes a read error likely. Other DNA sequences in this specimen translate into the identical CDR3. No J gene was assigned, while the V gene was called as TRDV2; TRDD3 is the table's D call and was not checked against the DNA. The CDR3 has 19 residues. Germline CDR1 GEAIGNYY, CDR2 EKD. The CDR3 sequence is CACDTVGGESSWDTRQMFF. As DNA, the CDR3 is TGTGCCTGTGACACCGTTGGGGGGGAAAGCTCCTGGGACACCCGACAGATGTTCTTC.

In the case of this clone: The TCRdb protein comes from a much larger clone and disagrees with this DNA's translation at residue 17, likely due to a read error; the protein given here is derived from the DNA. The V call is TRDV1, the J call TRDJ1; TRDD3 aligns across 9 bases. Per the germline V gene, CDR1 is TSWWSYY and CDR2 is QGS. The CDR3 runs 19 residues. DNA of the CDR3: TGTGCTCTTGGGAACCCGAGACCACTGGGGGACCATGGACCGTGTAAACCCATCTTT. Amino acids: CALGNPRPLGDHGPCKPIF.

This clone has more than one count but fewer than ten. The translation of this DNA and the TCRdb protein of a much larger clone differ at residue 12, probably owing to a read error; the protein shown here is translated from the DNA. V gene TRDV1 combines with J gene TRDJ1; the D call may be TRDD2 or TRDD3 (7 bases each). TCRdb gives no J gene; it was assigned here by matching the DNA to germline. Germline V lookup: CDR1 TSWWSYY, CDR2 QGS. This CDR3 has 22 residues. Trimming left V 3 bases short and J 0 bases short, with 32 bases between. CDR3 in amino acids: CALGDPPSSWGVHTSYTDKLIF. In nucleotides, the CDR3 is TGTGCTCTTGGGGATCCCCCTTCCTCCTGGGGGGTACACACTTCGTACACCGATAAACTCATCTTT.